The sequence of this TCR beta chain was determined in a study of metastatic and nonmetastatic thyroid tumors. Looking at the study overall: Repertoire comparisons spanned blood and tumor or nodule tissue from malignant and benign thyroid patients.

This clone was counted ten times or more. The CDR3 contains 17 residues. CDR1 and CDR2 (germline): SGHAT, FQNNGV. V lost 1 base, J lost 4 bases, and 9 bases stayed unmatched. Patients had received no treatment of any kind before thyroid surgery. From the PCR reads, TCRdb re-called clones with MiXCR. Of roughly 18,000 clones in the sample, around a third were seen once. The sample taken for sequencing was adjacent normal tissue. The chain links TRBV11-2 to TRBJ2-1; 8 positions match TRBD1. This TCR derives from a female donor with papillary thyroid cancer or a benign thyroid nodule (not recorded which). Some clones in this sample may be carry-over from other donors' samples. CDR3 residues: CASSLGSRGRGYNEQFF. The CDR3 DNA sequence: TGTGCCAGCAGCTTAGGATCCAGGGGGCGAGGGTACAATGAGCAGTTCTTC.